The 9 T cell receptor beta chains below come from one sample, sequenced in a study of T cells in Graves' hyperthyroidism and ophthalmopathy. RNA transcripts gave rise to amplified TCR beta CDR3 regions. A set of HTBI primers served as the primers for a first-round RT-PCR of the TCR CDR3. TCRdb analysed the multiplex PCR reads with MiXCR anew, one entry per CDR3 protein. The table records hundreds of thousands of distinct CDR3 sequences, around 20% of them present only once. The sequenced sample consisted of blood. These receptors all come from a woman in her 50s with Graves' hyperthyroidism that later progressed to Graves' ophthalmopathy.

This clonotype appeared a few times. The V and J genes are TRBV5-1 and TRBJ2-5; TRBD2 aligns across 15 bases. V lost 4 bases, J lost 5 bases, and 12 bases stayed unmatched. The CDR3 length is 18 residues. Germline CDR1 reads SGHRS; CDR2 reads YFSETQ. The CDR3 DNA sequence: TGCGCCAGCAGCCAAAGGACTAGCGGGGGGGCAGTTAAGGAGACCCAGTACTTC. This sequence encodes CASSQRTSGGAVKETQYF.

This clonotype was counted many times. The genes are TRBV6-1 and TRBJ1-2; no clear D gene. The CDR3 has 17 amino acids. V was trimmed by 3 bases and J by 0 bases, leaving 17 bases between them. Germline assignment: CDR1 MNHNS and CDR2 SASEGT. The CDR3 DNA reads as TGTGCCAGCAGTGACCCGGGCCAACGGACCCCTAACTATGGCTACACCTTC. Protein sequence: CASSDPGQRTPNYGYTF.

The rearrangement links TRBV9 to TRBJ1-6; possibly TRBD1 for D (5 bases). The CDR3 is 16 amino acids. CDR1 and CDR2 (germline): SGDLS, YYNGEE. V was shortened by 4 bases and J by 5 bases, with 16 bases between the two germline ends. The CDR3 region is CASSRLGVGDNSPLHF. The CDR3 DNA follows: TGTGCCAGCAGCCGGTTGGGGGTCGGGGATAATTCACCCCTCCACTTT.

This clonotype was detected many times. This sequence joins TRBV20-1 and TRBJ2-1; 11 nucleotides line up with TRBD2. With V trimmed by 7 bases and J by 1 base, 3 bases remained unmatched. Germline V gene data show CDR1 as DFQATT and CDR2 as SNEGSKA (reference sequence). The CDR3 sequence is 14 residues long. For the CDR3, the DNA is TGCAGTGTAGCTAGCGGGGGGTCCTACAATGAGCAGTTCTTC. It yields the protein CSVASGGSYNEQFF.

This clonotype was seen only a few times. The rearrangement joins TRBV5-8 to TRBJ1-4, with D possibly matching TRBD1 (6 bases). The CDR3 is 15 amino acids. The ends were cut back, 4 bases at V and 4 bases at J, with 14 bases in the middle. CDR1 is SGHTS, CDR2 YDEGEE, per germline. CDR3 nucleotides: TGTGCCAGCAGCGGGCCCGGGGGGCATAATGAAAAACTGTTTTTT. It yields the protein CASSGPGGHNEKLFF.

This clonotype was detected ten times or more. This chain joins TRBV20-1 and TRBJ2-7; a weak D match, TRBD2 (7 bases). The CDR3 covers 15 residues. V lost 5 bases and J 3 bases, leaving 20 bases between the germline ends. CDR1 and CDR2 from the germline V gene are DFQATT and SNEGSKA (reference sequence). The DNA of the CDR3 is TGCAGTGCTCCCAATGAGAAGGGAGGGGGCTACGAGCAGTACTTC. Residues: CSAPNEKGGGYEQYF.

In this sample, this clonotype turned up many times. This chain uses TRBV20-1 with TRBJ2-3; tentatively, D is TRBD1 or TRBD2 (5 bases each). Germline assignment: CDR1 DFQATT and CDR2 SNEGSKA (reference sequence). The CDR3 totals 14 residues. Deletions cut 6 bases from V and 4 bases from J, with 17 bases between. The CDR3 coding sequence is TGCAGTGCGTCGGAGATGGGGGAAGCAGATACGCAGTATTTT. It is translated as CSASEMGEADTQYF.

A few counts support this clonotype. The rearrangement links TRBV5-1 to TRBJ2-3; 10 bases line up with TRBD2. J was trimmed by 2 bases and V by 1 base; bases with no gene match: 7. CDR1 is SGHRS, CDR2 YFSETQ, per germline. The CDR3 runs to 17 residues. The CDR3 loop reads CASSLKTSGANTDTQYF. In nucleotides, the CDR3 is TGCGCCAGCAGCTTGAAAACTAGCGGGGCGAACACAGATACGCAGTATTTT.

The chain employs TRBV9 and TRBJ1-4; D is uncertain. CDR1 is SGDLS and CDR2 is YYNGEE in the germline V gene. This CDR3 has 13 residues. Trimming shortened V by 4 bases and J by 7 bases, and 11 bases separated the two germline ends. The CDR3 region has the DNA TGTGCCAGCAGCCGAAGGGATGGTGAAAAACTGTTTTTT. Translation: CASSRRDGEKLFF.